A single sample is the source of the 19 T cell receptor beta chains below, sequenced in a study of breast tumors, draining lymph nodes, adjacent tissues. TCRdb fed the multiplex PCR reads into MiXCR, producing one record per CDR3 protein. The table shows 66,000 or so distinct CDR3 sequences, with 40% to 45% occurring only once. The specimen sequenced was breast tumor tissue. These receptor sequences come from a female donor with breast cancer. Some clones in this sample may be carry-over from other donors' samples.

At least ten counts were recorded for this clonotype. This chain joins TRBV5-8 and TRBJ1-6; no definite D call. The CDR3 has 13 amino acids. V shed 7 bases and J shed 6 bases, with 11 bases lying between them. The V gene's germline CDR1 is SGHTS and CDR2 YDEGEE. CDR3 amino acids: CASQGSPNSPLHF. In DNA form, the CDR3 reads TGTGCCAGCCAAGGGTCCCCTAATTCACCCCTCCACTTT.

The CDR3 coding sequence is TGTGCCAGCAATGGTGTGAAGTACTACACCTTC. Its protein product is CASNGVKYYTF. The chain employs TRBV6-2 or TRBV6-3 and TRBJ1-2; D not resolved. With 7 bases removed from V and 10 bases from J, the gap between germline ends came to 13 bases. Germline V gene lookup returns CDR1 MNHEY and CDR2 SVGEGT. This CDR3 has 11 residues.

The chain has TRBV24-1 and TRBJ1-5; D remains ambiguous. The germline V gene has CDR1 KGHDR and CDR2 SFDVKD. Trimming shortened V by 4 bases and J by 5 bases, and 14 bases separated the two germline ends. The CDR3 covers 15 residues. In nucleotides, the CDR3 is TGTGCCACCAGTGAGCTGGGCGGGATGTATCAGCCCCAGCATTTT. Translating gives CATSELGGMYQPQHF.

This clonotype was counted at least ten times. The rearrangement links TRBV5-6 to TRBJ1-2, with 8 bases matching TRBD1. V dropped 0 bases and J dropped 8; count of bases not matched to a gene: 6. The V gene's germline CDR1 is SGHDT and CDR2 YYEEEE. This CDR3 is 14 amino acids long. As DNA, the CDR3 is TGTGCCAGCAGCTTGGCCCAGGGGGCGGGGGGCTACACCTTC. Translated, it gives CASSLAQGAGGYTF.

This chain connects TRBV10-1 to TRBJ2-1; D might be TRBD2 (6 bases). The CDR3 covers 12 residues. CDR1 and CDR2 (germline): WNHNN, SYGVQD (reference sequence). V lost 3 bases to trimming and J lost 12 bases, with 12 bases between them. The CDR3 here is CASSDLADGQFF. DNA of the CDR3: TGCGCCAGCAGTGATTTAGCGGATGGGCAGTTCTTC.

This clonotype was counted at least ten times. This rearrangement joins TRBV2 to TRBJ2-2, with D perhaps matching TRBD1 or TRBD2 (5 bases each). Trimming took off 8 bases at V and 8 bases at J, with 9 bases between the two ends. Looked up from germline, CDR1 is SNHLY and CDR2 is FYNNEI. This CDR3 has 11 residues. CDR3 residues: CASGTGGELFF. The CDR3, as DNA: TGTGCCAGCGGGACCGGTGGGGAGCTGTTTTTT.

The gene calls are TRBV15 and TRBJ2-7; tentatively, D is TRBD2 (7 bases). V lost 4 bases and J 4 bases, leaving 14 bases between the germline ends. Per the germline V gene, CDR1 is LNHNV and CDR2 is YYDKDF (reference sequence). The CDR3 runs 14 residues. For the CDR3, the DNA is TGTGCCACCAGCATGGAGGGGGGGGGGTACGAGCAGTACTTC. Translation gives CATSMEGGGYEQYF.

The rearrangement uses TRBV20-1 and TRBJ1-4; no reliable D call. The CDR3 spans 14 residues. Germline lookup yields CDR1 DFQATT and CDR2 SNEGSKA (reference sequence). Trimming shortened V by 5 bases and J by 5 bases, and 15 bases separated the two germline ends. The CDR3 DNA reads TGCAGTGCTTCCTGGGCGGAACCAAATGAAAAACTGTTTTTT. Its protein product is CSASWAEPNEKLFF.

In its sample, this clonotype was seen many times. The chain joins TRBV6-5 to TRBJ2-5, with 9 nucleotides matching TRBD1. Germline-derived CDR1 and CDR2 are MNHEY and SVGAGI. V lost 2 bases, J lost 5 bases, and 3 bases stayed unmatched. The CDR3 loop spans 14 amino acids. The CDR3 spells CASSYNRGRETQYF. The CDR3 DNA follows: TGTGCCAGCAGTTACAACAGGGGGCGGGAGACCCAGTACTTC.

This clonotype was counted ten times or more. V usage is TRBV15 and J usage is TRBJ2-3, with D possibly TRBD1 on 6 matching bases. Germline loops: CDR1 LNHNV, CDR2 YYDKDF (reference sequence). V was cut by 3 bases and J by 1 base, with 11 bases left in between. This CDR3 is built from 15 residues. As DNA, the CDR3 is TGTGCCACCAGCAGGTGCAGGGGATGCACAGATACGCAGTATTTT. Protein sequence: CATSRCRGCTDTQYF.

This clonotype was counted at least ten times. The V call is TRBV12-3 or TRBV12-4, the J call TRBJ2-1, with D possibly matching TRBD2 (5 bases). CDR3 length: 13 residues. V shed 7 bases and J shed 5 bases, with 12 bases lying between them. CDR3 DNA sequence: TGTGCCAGCACCGAGCGGAACCACAATGAGCAGTTCTTC. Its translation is CASTERNHNEQFF.

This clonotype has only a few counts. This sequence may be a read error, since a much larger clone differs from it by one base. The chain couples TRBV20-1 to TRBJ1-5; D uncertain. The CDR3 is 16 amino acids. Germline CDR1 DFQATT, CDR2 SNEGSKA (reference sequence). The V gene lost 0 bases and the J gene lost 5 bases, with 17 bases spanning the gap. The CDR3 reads CSARDIRAATYQPQHF. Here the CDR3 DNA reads TGCAGTGCTAGAGATATAAGGGCAGCTACCTATCAGCCCCAGCATTTT.

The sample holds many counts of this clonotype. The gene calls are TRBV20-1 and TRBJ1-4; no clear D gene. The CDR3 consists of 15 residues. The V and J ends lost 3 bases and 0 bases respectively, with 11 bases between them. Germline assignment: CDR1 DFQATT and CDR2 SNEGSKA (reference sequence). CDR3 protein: CSARPLTTTNEKLFF. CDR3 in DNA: TGCAGTGCTAGGCCGTTAACTACAACTAATGAAAAACTGTTTTTT.

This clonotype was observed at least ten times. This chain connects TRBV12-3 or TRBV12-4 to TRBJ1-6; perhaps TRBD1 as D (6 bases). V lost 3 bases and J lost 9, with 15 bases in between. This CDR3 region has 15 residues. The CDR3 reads CASSLGAALFSPLHF. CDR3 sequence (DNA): TGTGCCAGCAGTTTGGGGGCGGCCCTTTTTTCACCCCTCCACTTT.

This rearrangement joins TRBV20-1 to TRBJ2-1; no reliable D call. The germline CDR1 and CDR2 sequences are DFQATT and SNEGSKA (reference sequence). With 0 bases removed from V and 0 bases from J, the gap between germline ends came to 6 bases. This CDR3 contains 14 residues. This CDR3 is CSARDPSSYNEQFF. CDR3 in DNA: TGCAGTGCTAGAGATCCAAGCTCCTACAATGAGCAGTTCTTC.

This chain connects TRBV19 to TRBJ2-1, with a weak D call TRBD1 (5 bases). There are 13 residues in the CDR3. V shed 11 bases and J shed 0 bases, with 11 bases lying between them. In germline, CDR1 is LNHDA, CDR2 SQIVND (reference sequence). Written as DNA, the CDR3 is TGTGCCGTAGCCGGACACTCCTACAATGAGCAGTTCTTC. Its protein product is CAVAGHSYNEQFF.

The CDR3 is CSARAGGRANTGELFF. The CDR3 DNA reads as TGCAGTGCTAGAGCGGGAGGCAGGGCCAACACCGGGGAGCTGTTTTTT. The chain recombines TRBV20-1 with TRBJ2-2, with 7 nucleotides matching TRBD2. Trimming cost V 1 base and J 2 bases; bases outside gene matches: 7. The CDR3 has 16 amino acids. CDR1 is DFQATT, CDR2 SNEGSKA, per germline (reference sequence).

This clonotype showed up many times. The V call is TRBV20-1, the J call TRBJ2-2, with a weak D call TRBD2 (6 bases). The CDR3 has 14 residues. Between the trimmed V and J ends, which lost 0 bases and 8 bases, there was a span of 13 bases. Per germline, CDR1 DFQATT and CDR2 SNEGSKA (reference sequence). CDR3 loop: CSARDTGGGGELFF. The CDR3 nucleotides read TGCAGTGCTAGAGATACCGGGGGAGGTGGGGAGCTGTTTTTT.

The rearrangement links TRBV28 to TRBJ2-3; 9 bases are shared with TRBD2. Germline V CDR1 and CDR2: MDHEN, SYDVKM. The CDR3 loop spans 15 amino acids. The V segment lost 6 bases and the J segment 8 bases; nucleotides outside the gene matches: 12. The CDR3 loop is CASRSANSGSGTQYF. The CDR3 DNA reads TGTGCCAGCAGGTCGGCGAATAGCGGGAGTGGTACGCAGTATTTT. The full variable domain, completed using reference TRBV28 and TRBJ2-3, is DVKVTQSSRYLVKRTGEKVFLECVQDMDHENMFWYRQDPGLGLRLIYFSYDVKMKEKGDIPEGYSVSREKKERFSLILESASTNQTSMYLCASRSANSGSGTQYFGPGTRLTVL.